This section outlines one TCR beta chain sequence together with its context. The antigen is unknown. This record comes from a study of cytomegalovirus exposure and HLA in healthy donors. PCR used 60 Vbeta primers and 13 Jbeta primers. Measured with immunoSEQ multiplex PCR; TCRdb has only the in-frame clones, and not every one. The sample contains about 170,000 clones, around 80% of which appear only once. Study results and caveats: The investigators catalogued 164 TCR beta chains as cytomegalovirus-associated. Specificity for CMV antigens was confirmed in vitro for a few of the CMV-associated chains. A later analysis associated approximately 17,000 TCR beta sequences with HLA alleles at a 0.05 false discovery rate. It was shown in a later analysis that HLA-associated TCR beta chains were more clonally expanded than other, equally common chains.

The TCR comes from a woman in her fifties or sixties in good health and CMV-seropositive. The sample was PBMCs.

The CDR3 bases are TGTGCCAGCAGCTTCGGACGGGAGGGTGAGCAGTTCTTC. It codes for CASSFGREGEQFF. The rearrangement links TRBV7-9 to TRBJ2-1, with TRBD2 identical over 8 bases. Germline V gives CDR1 SEHNR, CDR2 FQNEAQ (reference sequence). The CDR3 has 13 residues. The V segment lost 3 bases and the J segment 9 bases; nucleotides outside the gene matches: 4.